This note documents a single TCR beta chain sequence. Study processing details: For nucleated cells, counts were estimated from reference gene primer amplification. Sequenced by immunoSEQ multiplex PCR; TCRdb stores in-frame clones only, minus some. That table supplies the V and J calls and clone size; D and trimming were determined from the DNA. The table records a few hundred thousand clones, roughly 80% of them present only once. This record belongs to a study of blood T cell repertoires in COVID-19. The wider study: The United States, Italy and Spain provided the acute and convalescent COVID-19 samples. Nucleic acid was either cDNA or gDNA, and it came from T cells, B-cell-depleted T cells, or PBMCs.

Material: peripheral blood. The sequence was obtained from a woman aged 18-29 years with acute or convalescent COVID-19.

CDR3 sequence: CASSFQREGYEQFF. Written as DNA, the CDR3 is TGTGCCAGCAGCTTCCAGCGGGAGGGCTATGAGCAGTTCTTC. The chain links TRBV7-2 to TRBJ2-1; 10 bases are a match to TRBD2. The CDR3 has 14 amino acids. V dropped 3 bases and J dropped 8; count of bases not matched to a gene: 4. CDR1 is SGHTA and CDR2 is FQGNSA in the germline V gene.